The clone carrying this T cell receptor (beta chain) was counted at least ten times. Time point of the sample: newly diagnosed GD, antithyroid drugs for less than 3 months. Extracted PBMC RNA gave rise to the TCR library. Arm-PCR with iRepertoire HTBI primers amplified the CDR3 regions for these TCR beta libraries. Using its own MiXCR run on the multiplex PCR reads, TCRdb lists one record per CDR3 protein. The sample lists around 240,000 distinct CDR3 sequences, approximately 18% occurring once. The source of the sample is a study of regulatory T cells in long-lasting Graves disease. Germline CDR1 and CDR2: MGHRA and YSYEKL. The CDR3 has 15 amino acids. The V end was cut by 1 base, the J end by 2 bases, with 11 bases between. In addition, the sample was reused for a study of T cells in Graves' hyperthyroidism and ophthalmopathy. According to that study: Hyperthyroidism patients were newly diagnosed, had disease duration under 2 months, and were aged 18 to 65 years. Ophthalmopathy was distinguished from stable hyperthyroidism by 13 V-J signatures.

The sequence was obtained from a woman aged 25-40 years with Graves disease. The sample in question was peripheral blood mononuclear cells (PBMCs), obtained at new diagnosis, from a patient treated with antithyroid drugs. This rearrangement joins TRBV4-1 to TRBJ1-2; D is unresolved. CDR3 in DNA: TGCGCCAGCAGCCAAGCCAAACAGCAAAACTATGGCTACACCTTC. Amino acids: CASSQAKQQNYGYTF.